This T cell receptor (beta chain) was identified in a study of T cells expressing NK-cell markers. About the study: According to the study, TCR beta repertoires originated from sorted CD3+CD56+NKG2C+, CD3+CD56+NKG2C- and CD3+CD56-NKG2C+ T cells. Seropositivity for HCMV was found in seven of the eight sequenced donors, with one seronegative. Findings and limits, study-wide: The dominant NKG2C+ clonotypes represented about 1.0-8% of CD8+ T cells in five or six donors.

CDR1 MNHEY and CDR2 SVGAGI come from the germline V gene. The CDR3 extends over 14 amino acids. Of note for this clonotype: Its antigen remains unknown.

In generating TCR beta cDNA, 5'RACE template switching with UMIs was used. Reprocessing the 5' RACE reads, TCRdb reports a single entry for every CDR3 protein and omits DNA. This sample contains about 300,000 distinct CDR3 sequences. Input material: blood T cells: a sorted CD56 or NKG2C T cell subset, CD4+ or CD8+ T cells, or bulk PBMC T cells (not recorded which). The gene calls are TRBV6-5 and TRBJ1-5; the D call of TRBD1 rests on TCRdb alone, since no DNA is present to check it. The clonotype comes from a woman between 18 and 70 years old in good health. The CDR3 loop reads CASSYSRGSQPQHF.